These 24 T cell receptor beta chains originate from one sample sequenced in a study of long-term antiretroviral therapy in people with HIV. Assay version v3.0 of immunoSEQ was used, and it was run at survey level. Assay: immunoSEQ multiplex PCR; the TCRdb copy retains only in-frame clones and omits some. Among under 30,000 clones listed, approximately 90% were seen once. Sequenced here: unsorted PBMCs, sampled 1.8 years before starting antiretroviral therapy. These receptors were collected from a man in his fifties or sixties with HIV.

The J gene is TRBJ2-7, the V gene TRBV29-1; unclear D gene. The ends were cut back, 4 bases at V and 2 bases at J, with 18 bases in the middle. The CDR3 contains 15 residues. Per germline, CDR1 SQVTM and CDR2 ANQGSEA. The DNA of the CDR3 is TGCAGCGTTGGGTATGGGCCCCTGAGTACCTACGAGCAGTACTTC. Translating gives CSVGYGPLSTYEQYF.

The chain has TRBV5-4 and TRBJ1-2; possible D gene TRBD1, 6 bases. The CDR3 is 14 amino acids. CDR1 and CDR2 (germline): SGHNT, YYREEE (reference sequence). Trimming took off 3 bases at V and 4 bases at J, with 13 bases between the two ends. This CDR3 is CASSSGQPGYGYTF. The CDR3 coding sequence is TGTGCCAGCAGCTCGGGACAACCCGGCTATGGCTACACCTTC.

The CDR3 coding sequence is TGTGCCAGCAGCCGGACTAGCGCCTACAATGAGCAGTTCTTC. Residues: CASSRTSAYNEQFF. The genes are TRBV7-9 and TRBJ2-1, with TRBD2 matching over 9 bases. J lost 2 bases, V lost 5 bases, and 1 base had no gene match. This CDR3 has 14 residues. Looked up from germline, CDR1 is SEHNR and CDR2 is FQNEAQ (reference sequence).

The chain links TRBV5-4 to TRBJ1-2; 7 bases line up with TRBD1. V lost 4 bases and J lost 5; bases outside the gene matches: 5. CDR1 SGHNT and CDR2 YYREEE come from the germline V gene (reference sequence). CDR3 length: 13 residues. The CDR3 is CASSTGQSYGYTF. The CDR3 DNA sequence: TGTGCCAGCAGCACGGGACAGTCGTATGGCTACACCTTC.

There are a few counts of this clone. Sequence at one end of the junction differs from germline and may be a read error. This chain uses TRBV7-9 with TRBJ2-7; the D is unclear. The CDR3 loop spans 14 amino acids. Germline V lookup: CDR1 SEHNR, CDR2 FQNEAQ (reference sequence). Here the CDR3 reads CASSIAGIAYEQYF. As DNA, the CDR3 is TGTGCCAGCAGCATAGCTGGGATCGCCTACGAGCAGTACTTC.

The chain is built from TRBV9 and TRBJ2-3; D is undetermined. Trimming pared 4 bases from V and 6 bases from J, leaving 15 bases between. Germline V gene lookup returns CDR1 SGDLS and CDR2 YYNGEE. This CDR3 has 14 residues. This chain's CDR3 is CASSKKSSVDTQYF. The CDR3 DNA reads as TGTGCCAGCAGCAAAAAATCATCGGTTGATACGCAGTATTTT. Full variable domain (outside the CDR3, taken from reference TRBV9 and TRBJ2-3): DSGVTQTPKHLITATGQRVTLRCSPRSGDLSVYWYQQSLDQGLQFLIQYYNGEERAKGNILERFSAQQFPDLHSELNLSSLELGDSALYFCASSKKSSVDTQYFGPGTRLTVL.

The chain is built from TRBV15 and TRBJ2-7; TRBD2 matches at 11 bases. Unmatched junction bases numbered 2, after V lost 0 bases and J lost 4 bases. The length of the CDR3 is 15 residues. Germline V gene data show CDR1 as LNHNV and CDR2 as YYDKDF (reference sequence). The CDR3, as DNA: TGTGCCACCAGCAGAGATGCTAGCGGGGGGTACGAGCAGTACTTC. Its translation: CATSRDASGGYEQYF.

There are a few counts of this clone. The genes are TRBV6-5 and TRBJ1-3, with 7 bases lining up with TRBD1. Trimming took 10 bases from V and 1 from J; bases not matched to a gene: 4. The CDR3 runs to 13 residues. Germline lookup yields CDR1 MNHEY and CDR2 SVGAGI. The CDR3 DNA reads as TGTGCCACCCGACAGGGATCTGGAAACACCATATATTTT. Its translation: CATRQGSGNTIYF.

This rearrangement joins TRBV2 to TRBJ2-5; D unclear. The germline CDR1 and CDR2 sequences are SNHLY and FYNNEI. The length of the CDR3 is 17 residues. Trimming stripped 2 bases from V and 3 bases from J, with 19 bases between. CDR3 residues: CASSEQLPINPKETQYF. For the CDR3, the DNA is TGTGCCAGCAGTGAACAGCTTCCCATCAACCCGAAAGAGACCCAGTACTTC.

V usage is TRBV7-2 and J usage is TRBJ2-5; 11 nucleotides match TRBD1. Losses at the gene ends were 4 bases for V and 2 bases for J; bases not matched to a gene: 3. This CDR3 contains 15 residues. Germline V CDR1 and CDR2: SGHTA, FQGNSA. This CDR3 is CASSSGTGGQETQYF. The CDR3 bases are TGTGCCAGCAGCTCGGGGACAGGGGGGCAAGAGACCCAGTACTTC.

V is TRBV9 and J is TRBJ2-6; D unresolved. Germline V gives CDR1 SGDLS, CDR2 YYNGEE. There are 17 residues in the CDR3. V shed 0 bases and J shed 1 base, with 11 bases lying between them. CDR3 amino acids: CASSVDPGPSGANVLTF. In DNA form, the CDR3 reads TGTGCCAGCAGCGTAGATCCAGGTCCTTCTGGGGCCAACGTCCTGACTTTC. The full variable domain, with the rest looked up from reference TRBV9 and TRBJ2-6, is DSGVTQTPKHLITATGQRVTLRCSPRSGDLSVYWYQQSLDQGLQFLIQYYNGEERAKGNILERFSAQQFPDLHSELNLSSLELGDSALYFCASSVDPGPSGANVLTFGAGSRLTVL.

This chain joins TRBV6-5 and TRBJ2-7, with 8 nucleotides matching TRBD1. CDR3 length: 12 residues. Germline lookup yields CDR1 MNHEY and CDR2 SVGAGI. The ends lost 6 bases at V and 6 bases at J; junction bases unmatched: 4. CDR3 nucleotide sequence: TGTGCCAGCAGGGGACAGGTGGGCGAGCAGTACTTC. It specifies CASRGQVGEQYF.

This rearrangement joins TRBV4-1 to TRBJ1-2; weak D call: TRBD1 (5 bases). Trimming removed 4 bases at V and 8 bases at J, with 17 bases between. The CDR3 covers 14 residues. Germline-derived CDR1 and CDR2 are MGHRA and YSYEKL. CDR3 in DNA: TGCGCCAGCAGCCTCGGGACCTACAAGGGGGGCTACACCTTC. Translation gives CASSLGTYKGGYTF.

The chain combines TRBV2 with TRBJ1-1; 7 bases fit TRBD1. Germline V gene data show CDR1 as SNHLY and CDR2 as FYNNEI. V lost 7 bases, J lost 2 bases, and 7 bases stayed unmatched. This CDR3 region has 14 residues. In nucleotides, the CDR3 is TGTGCCAGCAACCCGGGACAGCCAAACACTGAAGCTTTCTTT. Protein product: CASNPGQPNTEAFF.

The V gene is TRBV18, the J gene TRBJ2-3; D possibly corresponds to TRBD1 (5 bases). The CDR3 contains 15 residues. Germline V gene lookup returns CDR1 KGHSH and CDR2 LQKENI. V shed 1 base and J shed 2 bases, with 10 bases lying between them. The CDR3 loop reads CASSPLARATDTQYF. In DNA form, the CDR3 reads TGTGCCAGCTCACCACTTGCCAGGGCCACAGATACGCAGTATTTT.

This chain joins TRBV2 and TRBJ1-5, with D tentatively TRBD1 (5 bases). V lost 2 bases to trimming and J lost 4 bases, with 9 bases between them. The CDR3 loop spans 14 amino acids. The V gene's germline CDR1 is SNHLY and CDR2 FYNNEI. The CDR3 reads CASSESDRNQPQHF. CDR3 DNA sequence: TGTGCCAGCAGTGAATCTGACAGAAATCAGCCCCAGCATTTT.

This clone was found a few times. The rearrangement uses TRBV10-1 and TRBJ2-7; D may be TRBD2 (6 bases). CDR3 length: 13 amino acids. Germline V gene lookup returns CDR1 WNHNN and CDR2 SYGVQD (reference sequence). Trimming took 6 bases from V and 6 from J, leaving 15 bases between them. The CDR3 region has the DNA TGCGCCAGCAGGGTTCTAGCGACGACCGAGCAGTACTTC. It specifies CASRVLATTEQYF.

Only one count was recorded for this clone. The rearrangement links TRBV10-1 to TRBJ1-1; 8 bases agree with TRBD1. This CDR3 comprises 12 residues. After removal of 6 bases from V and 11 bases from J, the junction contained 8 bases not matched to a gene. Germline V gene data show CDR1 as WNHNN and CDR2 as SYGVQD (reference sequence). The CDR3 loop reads CASSQGTGQAFF. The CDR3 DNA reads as TGCGCCAGCAGCCAGGGGACAGGTCAGGCTTTCTTT.

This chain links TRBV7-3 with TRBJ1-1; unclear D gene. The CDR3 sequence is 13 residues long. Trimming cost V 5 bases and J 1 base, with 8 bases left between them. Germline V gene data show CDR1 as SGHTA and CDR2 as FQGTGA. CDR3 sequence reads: CASSTTPNTEAFF. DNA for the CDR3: TGTGCCAGCAGCACGACACCGAACACTGAAGCTTTCTTT.

The CDR3, as DNA: TGCGCCAGCAGAACCGGGACCATTAAAGATCTTCAGTACTTC. Its translation is CASRTGTIKDLQYF. The chain uses TRBV5-1 and TRBJ2-4, with D perhaps being TRBD1 or TRBD2 (5 bases each). CDR1 SGHRS and CDR2 YFSETQ come from the germline V gene. The CDR3 is made up of 14 amino acids. V shed 5 bases and J shed 11 bases, with 20 bases lying between them.

The CDR3 protein is CASSLEFGNQPQHF. The CDR3 bases are TGCGCCAGCAGCTTGGAATTTGGCAATCAGCCCCAGCATTTT. The chain recombines TRBV5-1 with TRBJ1-5, with D unclear. This CDR3 contains 14 residues. V lost 0 bases and J lost 2, with 6 bases in between. Germline V CDR1 and CDR2: SGHRS, YFSETQ.

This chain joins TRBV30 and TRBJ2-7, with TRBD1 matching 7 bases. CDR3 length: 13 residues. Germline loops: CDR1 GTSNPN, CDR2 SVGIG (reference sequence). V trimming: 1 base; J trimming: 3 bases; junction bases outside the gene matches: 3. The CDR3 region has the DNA TGTGCCTGGAGTGGGACAGGAGTCTACGAGCAGTACTTC. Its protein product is CAWSGTGVYEQYF. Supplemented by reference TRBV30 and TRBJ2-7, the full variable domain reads SQTIHQWPATLVQPVGSPLSLECTVEGTSNPNLYWYRQAAGRGLQLLFYSVGIGQISSEVPQNLSASRPQDRQFILSSKKLLLSDSGFYLCAWSGTGVYEQYFGPGTRLTVT.

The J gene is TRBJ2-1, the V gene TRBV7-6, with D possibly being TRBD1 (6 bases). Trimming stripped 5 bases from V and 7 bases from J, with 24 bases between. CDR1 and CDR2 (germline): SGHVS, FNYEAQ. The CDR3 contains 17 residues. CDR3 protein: CASSPWGQGLLANEQFF. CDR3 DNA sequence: TGTGCCAGCAGCCCCTGGGGGCAGGGCTTGTTGGCTAATGAGCAGTTCTTC.

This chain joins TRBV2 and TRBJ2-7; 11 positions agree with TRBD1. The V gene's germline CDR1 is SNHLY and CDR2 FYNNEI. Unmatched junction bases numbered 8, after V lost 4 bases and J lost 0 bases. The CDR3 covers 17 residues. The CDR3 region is CASSGWGTGGHSYEQYF. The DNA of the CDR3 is TGTGCCAGCAGTGGGTGGGGGACAGGGGGGCACTCCTACGAGCAGTACTTC.